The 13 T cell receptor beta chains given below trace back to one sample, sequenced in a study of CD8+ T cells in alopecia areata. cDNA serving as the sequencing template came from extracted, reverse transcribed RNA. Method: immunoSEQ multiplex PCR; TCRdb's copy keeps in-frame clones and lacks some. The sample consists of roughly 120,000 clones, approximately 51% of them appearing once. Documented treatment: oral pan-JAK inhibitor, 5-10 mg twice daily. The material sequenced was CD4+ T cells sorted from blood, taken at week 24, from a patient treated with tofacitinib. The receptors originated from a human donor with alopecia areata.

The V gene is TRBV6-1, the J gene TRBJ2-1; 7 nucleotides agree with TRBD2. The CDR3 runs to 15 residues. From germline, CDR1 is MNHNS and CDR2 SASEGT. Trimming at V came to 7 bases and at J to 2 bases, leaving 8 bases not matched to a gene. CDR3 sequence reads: CASIHGLEPYNEQFF. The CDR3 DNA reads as TGTGCCAGCATCCATGGACTAGAGCCCTACAATGAGCAGTTCTTC.

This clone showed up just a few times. The CDR3 nucleotides are TGTGCCTGGGCCGGGGTTACTAACTATGGCTACACCTTC. Translated, it gives CAWAGVTNYGYTF. This rearrangement joins TRBV30 to TRBJ1-2, with no clear D. The CDR3 contains 13 residues. Trimming left V 5 bases short and J 0 bases short, with 10 bases between. The germline V gene has CDR1 GTSNPN and CDR2 SVGIG (reference sequence).

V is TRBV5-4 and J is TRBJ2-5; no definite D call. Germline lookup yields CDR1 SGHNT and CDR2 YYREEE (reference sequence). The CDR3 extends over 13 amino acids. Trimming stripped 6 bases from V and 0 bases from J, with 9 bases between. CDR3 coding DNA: TGTGCCAGCACCCCAATCGACCAAGAGACCCAGTACTTC. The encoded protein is CASTPIDQETQYF.

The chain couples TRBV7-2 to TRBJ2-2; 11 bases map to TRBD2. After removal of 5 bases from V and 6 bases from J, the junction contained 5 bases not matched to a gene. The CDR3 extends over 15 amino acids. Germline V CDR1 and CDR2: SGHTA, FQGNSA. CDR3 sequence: CASSRSGGAPGELFF. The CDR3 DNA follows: TGTGCCAGCAGCCGTAGCGGGGGGGCCCCCGGGGAGCTGTTTTTT.

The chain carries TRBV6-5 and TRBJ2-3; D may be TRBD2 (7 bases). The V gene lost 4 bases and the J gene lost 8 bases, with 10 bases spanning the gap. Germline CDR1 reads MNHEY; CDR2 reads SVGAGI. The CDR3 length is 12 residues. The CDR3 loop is CASSWGGGTQYF. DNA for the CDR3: TGTGCCAGCAGTTGGGGGGGCGGTACGCAGTATTTT.

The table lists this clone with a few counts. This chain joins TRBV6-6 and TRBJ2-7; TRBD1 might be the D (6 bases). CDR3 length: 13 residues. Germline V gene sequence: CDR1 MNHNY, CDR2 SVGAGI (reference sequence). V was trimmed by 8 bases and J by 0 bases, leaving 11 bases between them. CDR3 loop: CASVDSHSYEQYF. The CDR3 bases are TGTGCCAGCGTGGACAGCCACTCCTACGAGCAGTACTTC.

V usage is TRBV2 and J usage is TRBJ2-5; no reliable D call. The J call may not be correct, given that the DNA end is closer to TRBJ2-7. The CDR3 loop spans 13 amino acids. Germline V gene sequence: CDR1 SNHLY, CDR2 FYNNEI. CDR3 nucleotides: TGTGCCAGCAGTGACGTCCAAGGGTCCGAGCAGTACTTC. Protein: CASSDVQGSEQYF.

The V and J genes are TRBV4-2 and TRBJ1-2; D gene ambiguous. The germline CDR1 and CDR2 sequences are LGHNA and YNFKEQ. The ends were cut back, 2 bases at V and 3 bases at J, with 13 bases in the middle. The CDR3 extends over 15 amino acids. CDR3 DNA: TGTGCCAGCAGCCAACTGGACGGGGAGGACTATGGCTACACCTTC. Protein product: CASSQLDGEDYGYTF.

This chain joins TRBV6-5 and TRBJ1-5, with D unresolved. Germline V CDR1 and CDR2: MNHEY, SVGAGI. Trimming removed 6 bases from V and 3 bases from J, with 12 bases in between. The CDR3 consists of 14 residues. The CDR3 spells CASRQGAYNQPQHF. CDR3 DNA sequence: TGTGCCAGCAGACAAGGCGCCTACAATCAGCCCCAGCATTTT.

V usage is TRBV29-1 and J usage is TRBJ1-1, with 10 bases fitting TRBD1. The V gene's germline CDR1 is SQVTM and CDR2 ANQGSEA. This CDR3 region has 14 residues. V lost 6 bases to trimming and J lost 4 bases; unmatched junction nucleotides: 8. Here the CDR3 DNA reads TGCAGCGTCGCGACAGGGGGCGTTGGCACTGAAGCTTTCTTT. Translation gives CSVATGGVGTEAFF. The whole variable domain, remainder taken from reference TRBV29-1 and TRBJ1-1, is SAVISQKPSRDICQRGTSLTIQCQVDSQVTMMFWYRQQPGQSLTLIATANQGSEATYESGFVIDKFPISRPNLTFSTLTVSNMSPEDSSIYLCSVATGGVGTEAFFGQGTRLTVV.

CDR3 protein: CSVRLAGGIYTQYF. The CDR3 DNA follows: TGCAGCGTACGACTAGCGGGGGGGATTTATACGCAGTATTTT. This chain uses TRBV29-1 with TRBJ2-3, with 14 bases aligning to TRBD2. Germline assignment: CDR1 SQVTM and CDR2 ANQGSEA. The junction had 6 bases not matched to a gene; V was cut back by 6 bases and J by 7 bases. CDR3 length: 14 residues.

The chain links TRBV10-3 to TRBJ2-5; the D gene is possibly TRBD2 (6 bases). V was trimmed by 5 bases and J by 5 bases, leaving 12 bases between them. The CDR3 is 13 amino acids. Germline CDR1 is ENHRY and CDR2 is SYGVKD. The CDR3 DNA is TGTGCCATCAGTCCGGGGGTGAGGGAGACCCAGTACTTC. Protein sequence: CAISPGVRETQYF.

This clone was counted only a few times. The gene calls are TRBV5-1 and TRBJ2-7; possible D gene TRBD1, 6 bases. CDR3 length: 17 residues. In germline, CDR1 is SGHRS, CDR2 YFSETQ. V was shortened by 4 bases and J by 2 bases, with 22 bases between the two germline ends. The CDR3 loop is CASSNRDNRVNTYEQYF. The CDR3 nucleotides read TGCGCCAGCAGCAACAGAGACAACAGGGTGAACACCTACGAGCAGTACTTC.